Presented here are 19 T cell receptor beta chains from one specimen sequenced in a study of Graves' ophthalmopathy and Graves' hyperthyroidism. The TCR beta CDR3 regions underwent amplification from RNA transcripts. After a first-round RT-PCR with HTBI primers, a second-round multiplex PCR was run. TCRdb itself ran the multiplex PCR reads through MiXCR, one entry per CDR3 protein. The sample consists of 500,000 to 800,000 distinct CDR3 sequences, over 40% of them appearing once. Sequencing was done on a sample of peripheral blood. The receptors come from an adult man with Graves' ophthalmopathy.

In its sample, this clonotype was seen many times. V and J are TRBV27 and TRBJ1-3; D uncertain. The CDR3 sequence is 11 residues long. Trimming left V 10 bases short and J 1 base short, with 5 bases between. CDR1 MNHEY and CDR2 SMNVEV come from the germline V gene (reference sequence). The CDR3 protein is CATSSGNTIYF. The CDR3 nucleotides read TGTGCCACTTCGTCTGGAAACACCATATATTTT.

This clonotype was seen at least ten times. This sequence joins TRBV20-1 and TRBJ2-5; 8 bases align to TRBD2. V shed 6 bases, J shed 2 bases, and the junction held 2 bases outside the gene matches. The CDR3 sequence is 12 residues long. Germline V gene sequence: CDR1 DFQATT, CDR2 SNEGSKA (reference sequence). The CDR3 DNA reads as TGCAGTGCCTTAGCGGGGCAAGAGACCCAGTACTTC. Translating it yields CSALAGQETQYF.

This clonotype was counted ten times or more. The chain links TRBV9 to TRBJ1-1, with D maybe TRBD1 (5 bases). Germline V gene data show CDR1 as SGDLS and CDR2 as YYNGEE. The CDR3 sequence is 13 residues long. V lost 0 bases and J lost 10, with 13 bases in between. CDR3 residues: CASSVDWGTVAFF. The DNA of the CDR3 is TGTGCCAGCAGCGTAGATTGGGGGACCGTAGCTTTCTTT.

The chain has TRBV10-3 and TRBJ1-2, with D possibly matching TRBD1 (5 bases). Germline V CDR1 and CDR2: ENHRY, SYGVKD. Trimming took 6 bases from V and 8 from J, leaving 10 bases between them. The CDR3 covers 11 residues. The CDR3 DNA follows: TGTGCCATCAGGGCGGGACCGGGCTACACCTTC. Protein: CAIRAGPGYTF.

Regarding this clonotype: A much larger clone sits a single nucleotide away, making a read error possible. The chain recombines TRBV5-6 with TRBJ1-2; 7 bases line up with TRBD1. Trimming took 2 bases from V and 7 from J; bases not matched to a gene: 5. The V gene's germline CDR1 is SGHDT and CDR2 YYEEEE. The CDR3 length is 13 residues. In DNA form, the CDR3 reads TGTGCCAGCAGCTTAGGGGGCCGAGCTGGCTACACCTTC. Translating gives CASSLGGRAGYTF. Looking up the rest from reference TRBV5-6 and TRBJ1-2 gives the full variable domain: DAGVTQSPTHLIKTRGQQVTLRCSPKSGHDTVSWYQQALGQGPQFIFQYYEEEERQRGNFPDRFSGHQFPNYSSELNVNALLLGDSALYLCASSLGGRAGYTFGSGTRLTVV.

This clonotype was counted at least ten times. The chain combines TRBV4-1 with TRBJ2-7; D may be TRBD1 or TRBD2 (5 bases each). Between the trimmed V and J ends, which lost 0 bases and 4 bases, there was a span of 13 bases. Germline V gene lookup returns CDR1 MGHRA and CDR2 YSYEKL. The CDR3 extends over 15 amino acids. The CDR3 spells CASSQDLGREYEQYF. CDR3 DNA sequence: TGCGCCAGCAGCCAAGATCTGGGCAGGGAGTACGAGCAGTACTTC.

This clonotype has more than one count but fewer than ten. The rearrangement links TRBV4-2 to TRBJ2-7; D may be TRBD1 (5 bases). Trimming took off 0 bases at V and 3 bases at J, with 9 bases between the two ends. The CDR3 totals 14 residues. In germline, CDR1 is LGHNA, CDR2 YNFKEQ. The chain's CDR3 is CASSQEAQGYEQYF. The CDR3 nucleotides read TGTGCCAGCAGCCAAGAAGCGCAGGGCTACGAGCAGTACTTC.

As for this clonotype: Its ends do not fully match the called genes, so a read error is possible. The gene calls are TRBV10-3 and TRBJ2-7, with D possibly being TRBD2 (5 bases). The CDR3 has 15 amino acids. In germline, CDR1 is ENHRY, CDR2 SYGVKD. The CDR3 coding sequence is TGTGCCAGCAGTGGATCGACGGGGATGCCCTACGAGCAGTACTTC. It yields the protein CASSGSTGMPYEQYF.

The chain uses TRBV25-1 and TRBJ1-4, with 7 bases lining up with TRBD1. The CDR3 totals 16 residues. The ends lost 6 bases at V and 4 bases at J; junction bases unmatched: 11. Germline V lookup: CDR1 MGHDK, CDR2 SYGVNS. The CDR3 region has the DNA TGTGCCAGCAGCCAGAACCCGGGACAGAGTAATGAAAAACTGTTTTTT. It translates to CASSQNPGQSNEKLFF.

The CDR3 reads CASSLGRQKNTEAFF. For the CDR3, the DNA is TGTGCCAGCAGCTTAGGGAGGCAGAAGAACACTGAAGCTTTCTTT. This chain connects TRBV7-3 to TRBJ1-1; D ambiguous. The CDR3 totals 15 residues. The V end was cut by 2 bases, the J end by 1 base, with 11 bases between. Germline-derived CDR1 and CDR2 are SGHTA and FQGTGA. The whole variable domain, remainder taken from reference TRBV7-3 and TRBJ1-1, is GAGVSQTPSNKVTEKGKYVELRCDPISGHTALYWYRQSLGQGPEFLIYFQGTGAADDSGLPNDRFFAVRPEGSVSTLKIQRTERGDSAVYLCASSLGRQKNTEAFFGQGTRLTVV.

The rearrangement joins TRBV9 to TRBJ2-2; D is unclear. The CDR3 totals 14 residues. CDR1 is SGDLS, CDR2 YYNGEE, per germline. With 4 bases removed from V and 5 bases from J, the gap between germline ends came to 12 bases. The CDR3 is CASSPIRSTGELFF. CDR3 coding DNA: TGTGCCAGCAGCCCGATCAGATCAACCGGGGAGCTGTTTTTT.

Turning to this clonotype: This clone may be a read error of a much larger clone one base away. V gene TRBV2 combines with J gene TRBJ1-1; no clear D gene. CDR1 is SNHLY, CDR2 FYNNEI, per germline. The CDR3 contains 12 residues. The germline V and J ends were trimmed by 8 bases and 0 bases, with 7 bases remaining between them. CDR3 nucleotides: TGTGCCAGCGGATCAGTGAACACTGAAGCTTTCTTT. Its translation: CASGSVNTEAFF.

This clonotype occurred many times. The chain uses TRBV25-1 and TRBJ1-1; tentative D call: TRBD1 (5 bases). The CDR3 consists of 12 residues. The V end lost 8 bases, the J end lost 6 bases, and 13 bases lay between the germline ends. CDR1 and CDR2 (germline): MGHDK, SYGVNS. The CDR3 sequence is CASRRGTSEAFF. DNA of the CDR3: TGTGCCAGCCGACGGGGGACCTCTGAAGCTTTCTTT.

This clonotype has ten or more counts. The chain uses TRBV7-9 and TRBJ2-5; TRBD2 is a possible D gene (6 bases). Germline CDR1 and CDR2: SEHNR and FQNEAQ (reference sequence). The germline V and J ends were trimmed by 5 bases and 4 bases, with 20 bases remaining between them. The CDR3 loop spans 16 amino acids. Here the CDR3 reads CASSATGTAGGETQYF. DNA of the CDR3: TGTGCCAGCAGCGCTACCGGGACCGCCGGGGGAGAGACCCAGTACTTC.

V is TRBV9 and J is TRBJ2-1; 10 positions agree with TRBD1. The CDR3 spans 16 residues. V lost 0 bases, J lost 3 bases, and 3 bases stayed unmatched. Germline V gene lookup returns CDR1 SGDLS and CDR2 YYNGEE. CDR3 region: CASSVVGDRGYNEQFF. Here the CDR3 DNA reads TGTGCCAGCAGCGTAGTAGGGGACAGGGGCTACAATGAGCAGTTCTTC. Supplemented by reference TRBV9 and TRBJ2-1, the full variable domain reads DSGVTQTPKHLITATGQRVTLRCSPRSGDLSVYWYQQSLDQGLQFLIQYYNGEERAKGNILERFSAQQFPDLHSELNLSSLELGDSALYFCASSVVGDRGYNEQFFGPGTRLTVL.

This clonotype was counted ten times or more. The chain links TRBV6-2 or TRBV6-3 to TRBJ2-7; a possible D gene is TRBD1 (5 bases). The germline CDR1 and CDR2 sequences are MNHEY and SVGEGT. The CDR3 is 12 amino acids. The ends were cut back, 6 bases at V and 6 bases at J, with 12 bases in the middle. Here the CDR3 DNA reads TGTGCCAGCAGACCCGGTGGGGCCGAGCAGTACTTC. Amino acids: CASRPGGAEQYF.

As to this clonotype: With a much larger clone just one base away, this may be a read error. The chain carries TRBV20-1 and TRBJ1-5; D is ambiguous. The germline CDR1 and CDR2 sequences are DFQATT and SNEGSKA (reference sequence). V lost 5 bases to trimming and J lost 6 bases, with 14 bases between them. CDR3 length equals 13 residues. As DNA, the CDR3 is TGCAGTGCTGGATCTGATTTGGGTCAGCCCCAGCATTTT. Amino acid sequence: CSAGSDLGQPQHF.

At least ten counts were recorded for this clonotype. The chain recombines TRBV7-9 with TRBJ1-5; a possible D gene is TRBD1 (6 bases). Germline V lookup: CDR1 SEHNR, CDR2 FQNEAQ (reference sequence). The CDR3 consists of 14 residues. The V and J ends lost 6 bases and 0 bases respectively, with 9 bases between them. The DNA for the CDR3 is TGTGCCAGCAGGAACAGGGATAGCAATCAGCCCCAGCATTTT. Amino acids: CASRNRDSNQPQHF.

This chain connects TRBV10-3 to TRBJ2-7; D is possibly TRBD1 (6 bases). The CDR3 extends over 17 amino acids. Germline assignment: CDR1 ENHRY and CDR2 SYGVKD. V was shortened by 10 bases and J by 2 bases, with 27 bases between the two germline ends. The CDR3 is CASRRTIRPGVPYEQYF. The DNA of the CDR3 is TGTGCCAGCAGACGTACAATTCGTCCAGGGGTCCCCTACGAGCAGTACTTC.